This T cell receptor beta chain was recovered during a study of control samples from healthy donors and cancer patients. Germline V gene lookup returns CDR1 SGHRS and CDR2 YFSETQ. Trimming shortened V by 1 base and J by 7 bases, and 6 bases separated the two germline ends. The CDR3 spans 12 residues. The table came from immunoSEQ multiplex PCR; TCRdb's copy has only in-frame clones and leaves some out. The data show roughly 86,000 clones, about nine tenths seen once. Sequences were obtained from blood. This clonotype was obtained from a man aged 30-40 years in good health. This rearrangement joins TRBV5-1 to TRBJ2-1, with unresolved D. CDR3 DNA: TGCGCCAGCAGCTTGAAAGGGAATGAGCAGTTCTTC. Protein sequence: CASSLKGNEQFF.